What follows are 32 T cell receptor beta chains derived from one specimen sequenced in a study of T cell responses to AZD1222 COVID-19 vaccine. The protocol was immunoSEQ multiplex PCR, while the TCRdb copy is restricted to in-frame clones and leaves out a portion. There are some 120,000 clones in the sample; 80% to 95% occur only once, and about 8% lies in the top ten. The specimen was peripheral blood, collected 28 days after the second AZD1222 dose. All receptors derive from an adult who received the AZD1222 COVID-19 vaccine.

The rearrangement links TRBV5-4 to TRBJ2-2, with 11 bases that match TRBD2. The J segment lost 4 bases and the V segment lost 4 bases, leaving 9 bases of the junction unmatched. This CDR3 is 17 amino acids long. Germline CDR1 SGHNT, CDR2 YYREEE (reference sequence). CDR3 in DNA: TGTGCCAGCAGCACCGCTAGCGGGGGGTCGGCCACCGGGGAGCTGTTTTTT. Protein product: CASSTASGGSATGELFF.

V is TRBV7-9 and J is TRBJ1-6; the D is unclear. CDR3 size: 13 residues. Germline V gives CDR1 SEHNR, CDR2 FQNEAQ (reference sequence). The ends were cut back, 3 bases at V and 5 bases at J, with 5 bases in the middle. The chain's CDR3 is CASSFSDNSPLHF. CDR3 DNA sequence: TGTGCCAGCAGCTTCAGTGATAATTCACCCCTCCACTTT.

Comment on this clone: This specimen includes other DNA sequences encoding the same CDR3. The genes are TRBV3-1 (or the pseudogene TRBV3-2) and TRBJ1-1; D not resolved. V was clipped by 1 base and J by 1 base, with 4 bases between them. This CDR3 region has 13 residues. Germline V lookup: CDR1 LGHDT, CDR2 YNNKEL (reference sequence). CDR3 coding DNA: TGTGCCAGCAGCCAAGGTGGGAACACTGAAGCTTTCTTT. As protein: CASSQGGNTEAFF.

The genes are TRBV7-8 and TRBJ2-7, with 7 bases identical to TRBD1. Trimming at V came to 5 bases and at J to 2 bases, leaving 9 bases not matched to a gene. CDR3 length: 15 residues. Germline CDR1 and CDR2: SGHVS and FQNEAQ. The CDR3 reads CASSVLRGPPYEQYF. The CDR3 DNA is TGTGCCAGCAGCGTCTTAAGGGGGCCTCCCTACGAGCAGTACTTC.

This sequence joins TRBV6-2 or TRBV6-3 and TRBJ2-4; unclear D gene. The V gene's germline CDR1 is MNHEY and CDR2 SVGEGT. This CDR3 comprises 18 residues. Trimming removed 0 bases from V and 0 bases from J, with 15 bases in between. This CDR3 reads CASSYSVQGPLAKNIQYF. As DNA, the CDR3 is TGTGCCAGCAGTTACTCGGTCCAAGGGCCTTTAGCCAAAAACATTCAGTACTTC.

The genes are TRBV29-1 and TRBJ2-5; D is possibly TRBD1 (6 bases). Germline CDR1 SQVTM, CDR2 ANQGSEA. V was pared by 3 bases and J by 5 bases, with 10 bases between. The CDR3 sequence is 12 residues long. The CDR3 reads CSVESRGETQYF. The CDR3 region has the DNA TGCAGCGTTGAGTCCAGGGGTGAGACCCAGTACTTC.

With regard to this clone: The junction shows a germline mismatch at one end, possibly a read error. The chain couples TRBV7-7 to TRBJ2-3; 13 bases map to TRBD2. In germline, CDR1 is SSHAT, CDR2 FNYEAQ (reference sequence). The CDR3 length is 17 residues. CDR3 amino acids: CASSPTSGGAGTDTQYF. The CDR3 region has the DNA TGTGCTAGCAGCCCAACTAGCGGGGGGGCCGGCACAGATACGCAGTATTTT.

The chain links TRBV29-1 to TRBJ1-2, with TRBD1 as a possible D gene (5 bases). CDR1 is SQVTM and CDR2 is ANQGSEA in the germline V gene. This CDR3 comprises 14 residues. The V and J ends lost 6 bases and 0 bases respectively, with 14 bases between them. CDR3 region: CSVGDSITNYGYTF. The DNA for the CDR3 is TGCAGCGTCGGAGACAGCATCACTAACTATGGCTACACCTTC.

This sequence joins TRBV4-2 and TRBJ1-2; D is unresolved. Germline V gene data show CDR1 as LGHNA and CDR2 as YNFKEQ. The CDR3 consists of 14 residues. Trimming stripped 3 bases from V and 7 bases from J, with 15 bases between. The CDR3 DNA reads TGTGCCAGCAGCCAGGAATCCAATTGGGGTGGCTACACCTTC. Its translation is CASSQESNWGGYTF.

This clone was counted once. This sequence joins TRBV7-9 and TRBJ2-7; D possibly corresponds to TRBD1 (6 bases). Germline CDR1 is SEHNR and CDR2 is FQNEAQ (reference sequence). The CDR3 totals 12 residues. Trimming shortened V by 1 base and J by 6 bases, and 7 bases separated the two germline ends. The CDR3 DNA sequence: TGTGCCAGCAGCTTAGGAGGGGGCGAGCAGTACTTC. This translates into CASSLGGGEQYF.

The chain recombines TRBV6-5 with TRBJ1-1; 7 positions match TRBD1. V gave up 6 bases and J gave up 4 bases; unmatched junction bases: 11. The CDR3 has 15 amino acids. Germline-derived CDR1 and CDR2 are MNHEY and SVGAGI. The CDR3 reads CASRPPPTGSTEAFF. As DNA, the CDR3 is TGTGCCAGCAGGCCCCCCCCGACAGGGAGCACTGAAGCTTTCTTT.

V is TRBV7-2 and J is TRBJ1-6; 10 bases align to TRBD1. The V gene end was trimmed by 3 bases and the J gene end by 9 bases; junction bases not matched to a gene: 5. CDR3 length equals 15 residues. CDR1 and CDR2 (germline): SGHTA, FQGNSA. The CDR3 DNA follows: TGTGCCAGCAGCTTCTCTGGGACAGGGGTTTCACCCCTCCACTTT. Amino acid sequence: CASSFSGTGVSPLHF. The full variable domain, with the rest looked up from reference TRBV7-2 and TRBJ1-6, is GAGVSQSPSNKVTEKGKDVELRCDPISGHTALYWYRQSLGQGLEFLIYFQGNSAPDKSGLPSDRFSAERTGGSVSTLTIQRTQQEDSAVYLCASSFSGTGVSPLHFGNGTRLTVT.

In nucleotides, the CDR3 is TGTGCCAGCAGCCATACAGGGTTGTATCAGCCCCAGCATTTT. This codes for CASSHTGLYQPQHF. V and J are TRBV7-2 and TRBJ1-5; a possible D gene is TRBD1 (6 bases). Germline CDR1 is SGHTA and CDR2 is FQGNSA. V was cut by 5 bases and J by 5 bases, with 13 bases left in between. This CDR3 region has 14 residues.

The chain has TRBV5-6 and TRBJ2-5; 9 nucleotides align to TRBD1. J gave up 5 bases and V 2 bases, and 10 bases lay outside the gene matches. This CDR3 has 16 residues. Germline loops: CDR1 SGHDT, CDR2 YYEEEE. The CDR3 reads CASSLSLDRGRETQYF. CDR3 in DNA: TGTGCCAGCAGCTTATCCCTGGACAGGGGTCGCGAGACCCAGTACTTC.

The chain couples TRBV7-2 to TRBJ1-6; the D gene is possibly TRBD1 (5 bases). The germline gives CDR1 SGHTA, CDR2 FQGNSA. The CDR3 is made up of 17 amino acids. Trimming pared 0 bases from V and 10 bases from J, leaving 19 bases between. The CDR3 region is CASSLANRQSYASPLHF. In DNA, the CDR3 is TGTGCCAGCAGCTTAGCAAATAGACAGTCTTATGCGTCACCCCTCCACTTT.

The chain has TRBV5-5 and TRBJ1-3, with a weak D call TRBD1 (6 bases). The V gene's germline CDR1 is SGHKS and CDR2 YYEKEE (reference sequence). This CDR3 contains 15 residues. The V and J ends lost 0 bases and 2 bases respectively, with 9 bases between them. This CDR3 is CASSLVQGTGNTIYF. The CDR3 DNA is TGTGCCAGCAGCTTGGTGCAGGGGACTGGAAACACCATATATTTT. Complete variable domain (other parts from reference TRBV5-5 and TRBJ1-3): DAGVTQSPTHLIKTRGQQVTLRCSPISGHKSVSWYQQVLGQGPQFIFQYYEKEERGRGNFPDRFSARQFPNYSSELNVNALLLGDSALYLCASSLVQGTGNTIYFGEGSWLTVV.

The genes are TRBV5-4 and TRBJ2-3, with 7 bases lining up with TRBD1. Per the germline V gene, CDR1 is SGHNT and CDR2 is YYREEE (reference sequence). The CDR3 covers 16 residues. Trimming at V came to 4 bases and at J to 2 bases, leaving 10 bases not matched to a gene. CDR3 in amino acids: CASSQGRTGITDTQYF. DNA for the CDR3: TGTGCCAGCAGCCAGGGGCGGACAGGCATCACAGATACGCAGTATTTT.

The rearrangement joins TRBV7-9 to TRBJ1-2; 10 nucleotides agree with TRBD1. The CDR3 length is 15 residues. The germline gives CDR1 SEHNR, CDR2 FQNEAQ (reference sequence). The V segment lost 6 bases and the J segment 5 bases; nucleotides outside the gene matches: 9. The CDR3 nucleotides are TGTGCCAGCAGTCGAGACAGGGGGCAAAATTATGGCTACACCTTC. It codes for CASSRDRGQNYGYTF.

The table lists this clone with a count of one. The V call is TRBV3-1 (or the pseudogene TRBV3-2), the J call TRBJ2-3, with 10 bases fitting TRBD2. Germline trimming cut 1 base from V and 4 bases from J; bases unmatched to any gene: 2. The germline gives CDR1 LGHDT, CDR2 YNNKEL (reference sequence). There are 15 residues in the CDR3. The CDR3 loop reads CASSQGLAGADTQYF. CDR3 coding DNA: TGTGCCAGCAGCCAAGGCCTAGCGGGAGCAGATACGCAGTATTTT.

The rearrangement uses TRBV9 and TRBJ2-2, with D perhaps assigned TRBD1 or TRBD2 (6 bases each). CDR3 length: 17 amino acids. Germline CDR1 SGDLS, CDR2 YYNGEE. V was shortened by 3 bases and J by 12 bases, with 27 bases between the two germline ends. CDR3 sequence: CASSATRGRAGEEKLFF. The CDR3 DNA follows: TGTGCCAGCAGCGCCACCCGGGGCAGGGCAGGGGAGGAGAAGCTGTTTTTT.

The V and J genes are TRBV5-1 and TRBJ1-4; D call uncertain. CDR3 size: 14 residues. Per the germline V gene, CDR1 is SGHRS and CDR2 is YFSETQ. Trimming stripped 5 bases from V and 0 bases from J, with 8 bases between. CDR3 in DNA: TGCGCCAGCAGTGAGACCGCAACTAATGAAAAACTGTTTTTT. Its protein is CASSETATNEKLFF.

This clone was counted once. The chain joins TRBV28 to TRBJ2-5; TRBD1 might be the D (6 bases). The CDR3 totals 13 residues. V lost 10 bases to trimming and J lost 1 base, with 13 bases between them. Per germline, CDR1 MDHEN and CDR2 SYDVKM. The CDR3 DNA follows: TGTGCCACCGAACAGGGTCCCCAAGAGACCCAGTACTTC. It translates to CATEQGPQETQYF.

CDR3 in amino acids: CASRKTGQVSYGYTF. The CDR3 bases are TGTGCCAGCAGGAAAACGGGACAGGTCTCCTATGGCTACACCTTC. This chain connects TRBV21-1 to TRBJ1-2; the DNA was not used to check the table's D call, TRBD1. TRBV21-1 is marked as a pseudogene. The CDR3 extends over 15 amino acids.

V and J are TRBV7-8 and TRBJ1-1; D gene uncertain. Germline CDR1 and CDR2: SGHVS and FQNEAQ. The CDR3 totals 14 residues. The ends were cut back, 0 bases at V and 4 bases at J, with 9 bases in the middle. CDR3 sequence: CASSLASGSTEAFF. In nucleotides, the CDR3 is TGTGCCAGCAGCTTAGCGTCAGGATCCACTGAAGCTTTCTTT. The full variable domain, completed using reference TRBV7-8 and TRBJ1-1, is GAGVSQSPRYKVAKRGQDVALRCDPISGHVSLFWYQQALGQGPEFLTYFQNEAQLDKSGLPSDRFFAERPEGSVSTLKIQRTQQEDSAVYLCASSLASGSTEAFFGQGTRLTVV.

The V call is TRBV7-7, the J call TRBJ2-7; D tentatively reads TRBD1 or TRBD2 (6 bases each). The CDR3 loop spans 13 amino acids. The germline V gene has CDR1 SSHAT and CDR2 FNYEAQ (reference sequence). For the CDR3, the DNA is TGTGCGGTCAGCAGGGGTAGCGGTTACGAGCAGTACTTC. Translation gives CAVSRGSGYEQYF.

This chain uses TRBV28 with TRBJ2-3; 8 nucleotides align to TRBD2. Germline CDR1 reads MDHEN; CDR2 reads SYDVKM. The CDR3 runs 14 residues. The V and J ends lost 7 bases and 2 bases, in that order; junction bases with no gene match: 5. The CDR3 DNA follows: TGTGCCAGCAAGGGTAGCGGGACCACAGATACGCAGTATTTT. Its translation: CASKGSGTTDTQYF.

This clone was seen once. This rearrangement joins TRBV15 to TRBJ2-2, with D perhaps given as TRBD1 or TRBD2 (5 bases each). CDR1 LNHNV and CDR2 YYDKDF come from the germline V gene (reference sequence). V was pared by 3 bases and J by 8 bases, with 19 bases between. This CDR3 has 16 residues. This CDR3 reads CATSRGRGRTLGELFF. CDR3 nucleotide sequence: TGTGCCACCAGCAGGGGACGGGGCAGAACCTTAGGGGAGCTGTTTTTT. Supplemented by reference TRBV15 and TRBJ2-2, the full variable domain reads DAMVIQNPRYQVTQFGKPVTLSCSQTLNHNVMYWYQQKSSQAPKLLFHYYDKDFNNEADTPDNFQSRRPNTSFCFLDIRSPGLGDTAMYLCATSRGRGRTLGELFFGEGSRLTVL.

The genes are TRBV5-1 and TRBJ1-1; 7 positions agree with TRBD1. The germline gives CDR1 SGHRS, CDR2 YFSETQ. Unmatched junction bases numbered 7, after V lost 4 bases and J lost 1 base. This CDR3 is 15 amino acids long. DNA for the CDR3: TGCGCCAGCAGCGGCCGACAGGGAGCGAACACTGAAGCTTTCTTT. Protein: CASSGRQGANTEAFF.

The rearrangement links TRBV6-5 to TRBJ2-1, with 11 bases fitting TRBD2. J lost 5 bases, V lost 7 bases, and 7 bases had no gene match. This CDR3 is 15 amino acids long. CDR1 is MNHEY, CDR2 SVGAGI, per germline. CDR3 sequence (DNA): TGTGCCAGCACCCAGACTAGCGGGGTCCACAATGAGCAGTTCTTC. It yields the protein CASTQTSGVHNEQFF.

This sequence joins TRBV5-1 and TRBJ2-3, with 8 nucleotides matching TRBD2. Germline lookup yields CDR1 SGHRS and CDR2 YFSETQ. After removal of 4 bases from V and 3 bases from J, the junction contained 7 bases not matched to a gene. CDR3 length: 15 residues. The CDR3 spells CASSESGGGTDTQYF. The CDR3 nucleotides read TGCGCCAGCAGCGAAAGCGGGGGTGGGACAGATACGCAGTATTTT.

V and J are TRBV5-8 and TRBJ1-4, with a possible D match to TRBD1 (6 bases). V lost 1 base to trimming and J lost 7 bases, with 14 bases between them. Germline assignment: CDR1 SGHTS and CDR2 YDEGEE. The CDR3 contains 15 residues. CDR3 sequence: CASSLRTGAFEKLFF. CDR3 coding DNA: TGTGCCAGCAGCTTGAGGACGGGGGCTTTTGAAAAACTGTTTTTT.

The rearrangement joins TRBV5-1 to TRBJ2-7; D remains unclear. With 2 bases removed from V and 5 bases from J, the gap between germline ends came to 14 bases. This CDR3 contains 14 residues. Per germline, CDR1 SGHRS and CDR2 YFSETQ. CDR3 DNA: TGCGCCAGCAGCTTCAGTCCAAGTAAGGACGAGCAGTACTTC. As protein: CASSFSPSKDEQYF.